Presented here are 12 T cell receptor beta chains from one specimen sequenced in a study of blood T cell repertoires in COVID-19. Using immunoSEQ multiplex PCR, the repertoire was profiled, and TCRdb retains in-frame clones only, with some absent. The sample yields 140,000 to 150,000 clones, 65% to 85% seen once. Sequencing was performed on peripheral blood. The receptor set was obtained from a woman aged 55 to 70 with acute or convalescent COVID-19.

The chain joins TRBV6-5 to TRBJ2-1, with 10 positions matching TRBD2. Trimming cost V 5 bases and J 9 bases; bases outside gene matches: 10. The germline gives CDR1 MNHEY, CDR2 SVGAGI. CDR3 length equals 15 residues. The CDR3 sequence is CASSLTSGAVSEQFF. The CDR3 coding sequence is TGTGCCAGCAGTCTCACTAGCGGGGCGGTGAGTGAGCAGTTCTTC.

This chain connects TRBV19 to TRBJ2-7; TRBD2 might be the D (6 bases). Per the germline V gene, CDR1 is LNHDA and CDR2 is SQIVND (reference sequence). The CDR3 contains 14 residues. V gave up 1 base and J gave up 5 bases, with 12 bases separating them. The CDR3 coding sequence is TGTGCCAGTAGTATAGGGGTGGAGGGGAACGAGCAGTACTTC. Protein sequence: CASSIGVEGNEQYF.

The rearrangement joins TRBV15 to TRBJ1-3; TRBD1 matches at 7 bases. This CDR3 has 15 amino acids. Per germline, CDR1 LNHNV and CDR2 YYDKDF (reference sequence). V lost 6 bases and J lost 5; bases outside the gene matches: 10. The CDR3 is CATSPRQGERNTIYF. The CDR3 region has the DNA TGTGCCACCAGTCCGCGACAGGGAGAACGAAACACCATATATTTT.

The chain recombines TRBV28 with TRBJ2-7, with D unresolved. Trimming cost V 2 bases and J 3 bases, with 5 bases left between them. The V gene's germline CDR1 is MDHEN and CDR2 SYDVKM. The CDR3 is 12 residues long. The DNA for the CDR3 is TGTGCCAGCAGTTTAAGGAGCTACGAGCAGTACTTC. Its translation is CASSLRSYEQYF.

This rearrangement joins TRBV20-1 to TRBJ2-1; 8 bases fit TRBD2. Germline assignment: CDR1 DFQATT and CDR2 SNEGSKA (reference sequence). With 3 bases clipped from V and 3 bases from J, the junction kept 4 bases outside the gene matches. There are 14 residues in the CDR3. The CDR3 loop is CSASVLAGYNEQFF. The CDR3 coding sequence is TGCAGTGCTAGTGTTCTAGCGGGCTACAATGAGCAGTTCTTC.

The chain uses TRBV7-9 and TRBJ1-2; 8 bases are a match to TRBD1. This CDR3 comprises 16 residues. Germline V gives CDR1 SEHNR, CDR2 FQNEAQ (reference sequence). Trimming took 5 bases from V and 4 from J; bases not matched to a gene: 12. The chain's CDR3 is CASSPQGAGLFYGYTF. CDR3 bases: TGTGCCAGCAGCCCTCAGGGGGCTGGTTTGTTCTATGGCTACACCTTC.

V and J are TRBV6-2 or TRBV6-3 and TRBJ2-5; TRBD2 is a possible D gene (6 bases). The CDR3 extends over 15 amino acids. Germline V gene sequence: CDR1 MNHEY, CDR2 SVGEGT. The V end was cut by 1 base, the J end by 1 base, with 10 bases between. The CDR3 DNA sequence: TGTGCCAGCAGTTACTTAGCGGAGATCCAAGAGACCCAGTACTTC. This sequence encodes CASSYLAEIQETQYF.

V usage is TRBV18 and J usage is TRBJ2-1; TRBD2 might be the D (5 bases). The CDR3 loop spans 18 amino acids. The ends were cut back, 2 bases at V and 9 bases at J, with 26 bases in the middle. Per germline, CDR1 KGHSH and CDR2 LQKENI. The CDR3 DNA is TGTGCCAGCTCACCAGGAGCAGGCTTCTCTCCCGGAGGAGGTGAGCAGTTCTTC. It codes for CASSPGAGFSPGGGEQFF.

This clone occurred a few times. The chain couples TRBV10-3 to TRBJ2-1, with 8 bases that match TRBD2. Germline values: CDR1 ENHRY, CDR2 SYGVKD. J gave up 4 bases and V 7 bases, and 12 bases lay outside the gene matches. The CDR3 is 16 residues long. CDR3 residues: CAIKPSRSGSYNEQFF. In DNA form, the CDR3 reads TGTGCCATCAAACCCTCGCGGAGCGGGAGTTACAATGAGCAGTTCTTC.

V gene TRBV5-1 combines with J gene TRBJ1-2; TRBD1 aligns across 9 bases. Trimming at V came to 4 bases and at J to 4 bases, leaving 2 bases not matched to a gene. CDR3 length equals 13 residues. CDR1 is SGHRS, CDR2 YFSETQ, per germline. The DNA of the CDR3 is TGCGCCAGCAGCCCGGGACAGGGCTATGGCTACACCTTC. Residues: CASSPGQGYGYTF. Based on the CDR3 plus reference TRBV5-1 and TRBJ1-2, the full variable domain is KAGVTQTPRYLIKTRGQQVTLSCSPISGHRSVSWYQQTPGQGLQFLFEYFSETQRNKGNFPGRFSGRQFSNSRSEMNVSTLELGDSALYLCASSPGQGYGYTFGSGTRLTVV.

This rearrangement joins TRBV5-1 to TRBJ1-2, with D perhaps matching TRBD1 (5 bases). V lost 0 bases and J 0 bases, leaving 9 bases between the germline ends. The CDR3 loop spans 15 amino acids. The germline CDR1 and CDR2 sequences are SGHRS and YFSETQ. CDR3 protein: CASSLGGRANYGYTF. The CDR3 region has the DNA TGCGCCAGCAGCTTGGGAGGCAGGGCTAACTATGGCTACACCTTC.

The V call is TRBV7-6, the J call TRBJ2-5; TRBD1 agrees at 8 bases. Germline CDR1 is SGHVS and CDR2 is FNYEAQ. This CDR3 comprises 15 residues. After removal of 5 bases from V and 3 bases from J, the junction contained 8 bases not matched to a gene. In nucleotides, the CDR3 is TGTGCCAGCAGCCGACTAGACAGGGGTGAAGAGACCCAGTACTTC. It codes for CASSRLDRGEETQYF.